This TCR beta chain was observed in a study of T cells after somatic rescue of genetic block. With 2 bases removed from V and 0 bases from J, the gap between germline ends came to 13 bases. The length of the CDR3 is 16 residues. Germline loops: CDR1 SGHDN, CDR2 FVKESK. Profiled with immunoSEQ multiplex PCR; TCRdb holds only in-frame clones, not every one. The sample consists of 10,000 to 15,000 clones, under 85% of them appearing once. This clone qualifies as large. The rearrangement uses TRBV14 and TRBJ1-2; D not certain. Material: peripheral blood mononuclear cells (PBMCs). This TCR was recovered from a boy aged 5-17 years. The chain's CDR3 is CASSQHRRAPNYGYTF. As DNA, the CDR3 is TGTGCCAGCAGCCAACACCGAAGGGCCCCTAACTATGGCTACACCTTC.